A single T cell receptor beta chain is shown here with its context. The antigen is undetermined. The CDR3 totals 13 residues. V lost 3 bases to trimming and J lost 8 bases, with 16 bases between them. In germline, CDR1 is SQVTM, CDR2 ANQGSEA. Produced via immunoSEQ multiplex PCR; TCRdb's table is partial and in-frame only. Of around 510,000 clones listed, roughly 95% are singletons. This sample is drawn from a study of shared clonotypes between healthy human individuals. Study observations and caveats: Collection of samples was limited to blood; tissue repertoires likely differ. Lower generation probabilities were found for non-shared clonotypes than for those shared by all four donors.

The sequence derives from a woman under 40 in good health. Material for sequencing was naive CD4+ T cells sorted from blood. Regarding subset: CD45RA+ positively selected. V is TRBV29-1 and J is TRBJ1-2, with D hard to call. CDR3 nucleotide sequence: TGCAGCGTTGATAGCTGGGAGCGCCGGGGCTACACCTTC. This codes for CSVDSWERRGYTF.